This T cell receptor beta chain stems from a study of T cells in tumors after PD-1 blockade. About the study: No patient had prior checkpoint blockade, systemic immunosuppression, or radiotherapy within 4 weeks.

CDR1 is MNHEY, CDR2 SMNVEV, per germline (reference sequence). V lost 4 bases to trimming and J lost 1 base, with 1 base between them. The CDR3 length is 11 residues. The data were produced by immunoSEQ multiplex PCR, yet TCRdb's version contains in-frame clones alone and is incomplete. The table includes more than 40,000 clones, over 70% detected once. This clonotype was sampled from a human donor with basal cell carcinoma. The rearrangement joins TRBV27 to TRBJ1-1; D remains unclear. Source: PBMCs, taken before anti-PD-1 treatment. For the CDR3, the DNA is TGTGCCAGCAGTTCGAACACTGAAGCTTTCTTT. Its translation is CASSSNTEAFF.